This T cell receptor (beta chain) originates from a study of blood T cells in healthy people across ages (dated by TCRdb to 2015 to 2017). Concerning the study at large: In model experiments, template switching captured about one uniquely barcoded TCR beta cDNA molecule for every two T cells. The study measured age-related changes in TCR beta repertoire diversity using deep sequencing normalized with unique cDNA molecular identifiers. Donors were grouped into four age groups: young (average about 15 years), middle-aged (about 40), aged (around 60) and long-lived (approximately 81). To avoid experimental bias, donors of different ages were randomly spread across the sequencing lanes. The study analyzed two additional independent replicas of 1 million unique cDNA reads from the same blood draw for two donors, one aged 18 to 29 and one aged 80 or older.

Library preparation employed 5' RACE. TCRdb shows the sequencer as Illumina HiSeq 2500. A second PCR of about 7 to 12 cycles was performed with a sample-barcoded 5' primer and a J-beta primer mix. Each TCR beta cDNA molecule received a unique molecular identifier from a template-switch 5' adaptor carrying 12 random nucleotides. At least 2.5 million CDR3-containing paired-end reads were obtained from each sample. First-strand cDNA synthesis was performed from all RNA using the Mint cDNA synthesis kit, with priming by a TRBC-specific oligonucleotide. Following uracil-DNA glycosylase treatment, all cDNA underwent a first 18-cycle PCR with the universal primers M1SS and BC2_uni_R. For the original study's pipeline: For normalization, 1 million high-quality reads, each with a distinct molecular identifier, were randomly selected from each sample. Reads with shared molecular identifiers were discarded instead of being binned into consensus sequences. MiTCR, set to a Q25 quality threshold and the strictest error-elimination algorithm, was used for CDR3 identification, clonotype clustering and error correction. A nonparametric unseen species model with Euler transformation was used to estimate a lower bound on total TCR beta diversity. TCRdb's own reprocessing of the public reads used fastp at Q25 and MiXCR and kept productive beta chains. Rows are combined by CDR3 protein, so each entry shows the most common genes and DNA. What appears here as the V and J calls and clone size reflects TCRdb's work, not the paper's. This sample lists 720,000 or so distinct CDR3 sequences; roughly two fifths were detected once. The ten most abundant clones make up around 32% of the sample.

Study-level results and caveats: Observed TCR beta diversity correlated strongly with the percentage of naive T cells measured by flow cytometry. Because profiling used bulk unsorted PBMCs, naive and antigen-experienced compartments could not be compared conclusively. Observed TCR beta diversity per million T cells fell roughly linearly with age, and a significant reduction was already apparent by age roughly 40. Estimates of total diversity based on one million sequenced T cells were considered lower bounds and underestimates. Because donor CMV infection status was unknown, age-related changes in expanded clonotypes were potentially confounded. The long-lived group showed more naive CD4+ T cells, fewer expanded clones and increased TCR diversity than the aged group, suggesting age selection.

This clonotype has just a few counts. Its recognized antigen is unknown. No base-level quality is on record; no much larger clone is a single base apart. Donors were about 36 systemically healthy Caucasian individuals from Russia aged roughly 6 to 100 years. Each donor gave 8.5 to 10 milliliters of peripheral blood, collected into EDTA-treated Vacutainer tubes. Ficoll-Paque density-gradient centrifugation was used to isolate PBMCs, with at least 6.5 million obtained per sample. Trizol reagent was used to extract total RNA from the PBMCs, yielding at least 5 micrograms per sample. Naive CD45RAhigh/CD27high T cell percentages were measured by flow cytometry on a PBMC aliquot from every donor. Trimming at the junction amounts to 4 bases on V and 4 bases on J, and the germline ends lie 17 bases apart. CDR1 and CDR2 were assigned from the germline V gene as SGHRS and YFSETQ. The CDR3 numbers 15 residues from cysteine through phenylalanine. Only the CDR3 part of the read is kept: 45 bases, read in frame from the first base.

This receptor was obtained from an older man in good health. The V and J segments used are TRBV5-1 and TRBJ1-2, with no D gene named confidently. The sequencing sample was made of blood. The nucleotide sequence is TGCGCCAGCAGCCCGTGGGAGAGAGAACCCTATGGCTACACCTTC. Its protein product is CASSPWEREPYGYTF.